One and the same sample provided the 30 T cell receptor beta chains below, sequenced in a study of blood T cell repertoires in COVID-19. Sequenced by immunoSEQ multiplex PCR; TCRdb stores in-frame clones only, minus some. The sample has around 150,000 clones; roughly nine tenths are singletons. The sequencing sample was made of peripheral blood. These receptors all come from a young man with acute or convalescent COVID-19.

Written as DNA, the CDR3 is TGTGCCAGCAGCTCCCAAGGAGGCGAGCAGTACGTC. This translates into CASSSQGGEQYV. V and J are TRBV7-8 and TRBJ2-7; possibly TRBD2 for D (5 bases). This CDR3 is 12 amino acids long. CDR1 and CDR2 (germline): SGHVS, FQNEAQ. Trimming stripped 4 bases from V and 6 bases from J, with 10 bases between.

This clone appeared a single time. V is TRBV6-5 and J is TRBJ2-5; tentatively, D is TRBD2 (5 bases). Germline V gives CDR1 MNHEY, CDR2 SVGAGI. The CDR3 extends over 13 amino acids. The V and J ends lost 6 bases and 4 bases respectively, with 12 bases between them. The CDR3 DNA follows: TGTGCCAGCAGCCCCATACGGGGAGAGACCCAGTACTTC. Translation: CASSPIRGETQYF.

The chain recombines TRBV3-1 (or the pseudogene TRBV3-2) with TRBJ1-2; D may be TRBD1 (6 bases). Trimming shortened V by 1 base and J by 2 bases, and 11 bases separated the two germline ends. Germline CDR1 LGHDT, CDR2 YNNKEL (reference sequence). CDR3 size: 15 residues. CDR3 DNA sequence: TGTGCCAGCAGCCAAGGGATCACAGGGAACTATGGCTACACCTTC. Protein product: CASSQGITGNYGYTF.

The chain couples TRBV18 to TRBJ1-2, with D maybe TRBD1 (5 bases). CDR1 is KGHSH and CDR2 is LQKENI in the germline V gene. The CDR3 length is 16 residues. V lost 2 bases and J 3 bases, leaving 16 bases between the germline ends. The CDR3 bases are TGTGCCAGCTCACCAAGTCGACAGAAAGGAGACTATGGCTACACCTTC. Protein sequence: CASSPSRQKGDYGYTF. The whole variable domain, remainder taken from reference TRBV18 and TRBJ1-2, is NAGVMQNPRHLVRRRGQEARLRCSPMKGHSHVYWYRQLPEEGLKFMVYLQKENIIDESGMPKERFSAEFPKEGPSILRIQQVVRGDSAAYFCASSPSRQKGDYGYTFGSGTRLTVV.

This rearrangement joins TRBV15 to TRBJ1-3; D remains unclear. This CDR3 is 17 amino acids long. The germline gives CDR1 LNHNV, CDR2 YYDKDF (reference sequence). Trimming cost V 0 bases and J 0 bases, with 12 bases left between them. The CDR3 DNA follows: TGTGCCACCAGCAGAGATCTGAGAGGCGACTCTGGAAACACCATATATTTT. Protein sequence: CATSRDLRGDSGNTIYF.

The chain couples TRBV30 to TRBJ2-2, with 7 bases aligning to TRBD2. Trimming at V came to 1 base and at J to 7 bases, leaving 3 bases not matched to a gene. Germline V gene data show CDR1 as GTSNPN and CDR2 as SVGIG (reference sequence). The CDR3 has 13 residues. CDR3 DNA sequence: TGTGCCTGGAGTGGGACTAGTAGCGGGGAGCTGTTTTTT. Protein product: CAWSGTSSGELFF.

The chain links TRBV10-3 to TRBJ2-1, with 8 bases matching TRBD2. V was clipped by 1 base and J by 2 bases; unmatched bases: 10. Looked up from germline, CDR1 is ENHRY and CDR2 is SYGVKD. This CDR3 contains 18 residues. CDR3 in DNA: TGTGCCATCAGTGAGTTTGGGAAGCGGGGGCCCACCTACAATGAGCAGTTCTTC. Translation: CAISEFGKRGPTYNEQFF.

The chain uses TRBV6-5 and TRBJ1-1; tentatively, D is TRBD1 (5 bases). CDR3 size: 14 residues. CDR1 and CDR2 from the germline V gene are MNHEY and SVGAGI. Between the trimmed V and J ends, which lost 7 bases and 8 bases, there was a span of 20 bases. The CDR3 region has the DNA TGTGCCAGCACTCCAGGGAGCCATGGGAGGGAAGCTTTCTTT. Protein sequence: CASTPGSHGREAFF.

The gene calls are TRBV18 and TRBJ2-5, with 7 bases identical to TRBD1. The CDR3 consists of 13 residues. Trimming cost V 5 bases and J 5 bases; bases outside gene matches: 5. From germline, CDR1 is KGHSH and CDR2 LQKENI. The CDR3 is CASSGQVGETQYF. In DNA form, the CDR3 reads TGTGCCAGCTCAGGACAGGTAGGGGAGACCCAGTACTTC. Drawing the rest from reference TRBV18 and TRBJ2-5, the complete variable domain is NAGVMQNPRHLVRRRGQEARLRCSPMKGHSHVYWYRQLPEEGLKFMVYLQKENIIDESGMPKERFSAEFPKEGPSILRIQQVVRGDSAAYFCASSGQVGETQYFGPGTRLLVL.

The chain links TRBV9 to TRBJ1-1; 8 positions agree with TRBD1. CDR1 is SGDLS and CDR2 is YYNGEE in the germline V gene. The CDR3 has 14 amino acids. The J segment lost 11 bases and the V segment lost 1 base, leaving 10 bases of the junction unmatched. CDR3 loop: CASSVTDRGPRAFF. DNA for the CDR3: TGTGCCAGCAGCGTAACCGACAGGGGCCCTCGGGCTTTCTTT.

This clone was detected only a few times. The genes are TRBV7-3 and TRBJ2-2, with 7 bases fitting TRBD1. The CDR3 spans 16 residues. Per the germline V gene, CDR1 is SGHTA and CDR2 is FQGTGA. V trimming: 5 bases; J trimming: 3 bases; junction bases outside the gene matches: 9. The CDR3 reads CASSPAPRGYTGELFF. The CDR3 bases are TGTGCCAGCAGCCCCGCCCCCAGGGGGTACACCGGGGAGCTGTTTTTT.

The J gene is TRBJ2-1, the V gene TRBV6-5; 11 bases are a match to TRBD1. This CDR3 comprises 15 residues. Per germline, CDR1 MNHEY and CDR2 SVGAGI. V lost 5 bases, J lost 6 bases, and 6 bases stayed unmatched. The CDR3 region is CASSQPGQGGNEQFF. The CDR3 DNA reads TGTGCCAGCAGTCAACCGGGACAGGGGGGCAATGAGCAGTTCTTC.

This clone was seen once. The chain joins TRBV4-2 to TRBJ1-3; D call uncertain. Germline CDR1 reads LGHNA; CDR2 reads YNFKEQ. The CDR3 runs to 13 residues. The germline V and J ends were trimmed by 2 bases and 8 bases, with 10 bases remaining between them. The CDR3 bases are TGTGCCAGCAGCCAACGGACGGAGGACACCATATATTTT. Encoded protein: CASSQRTEDTIYF.

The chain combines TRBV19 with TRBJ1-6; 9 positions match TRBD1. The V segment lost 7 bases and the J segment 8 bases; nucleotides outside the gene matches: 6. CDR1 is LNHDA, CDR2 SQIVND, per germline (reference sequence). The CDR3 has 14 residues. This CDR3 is CASTWTGDYSPLHF. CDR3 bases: TGTGCCAGTACCTGGACAGGGGATTATTCACCCCTCCACTTT.

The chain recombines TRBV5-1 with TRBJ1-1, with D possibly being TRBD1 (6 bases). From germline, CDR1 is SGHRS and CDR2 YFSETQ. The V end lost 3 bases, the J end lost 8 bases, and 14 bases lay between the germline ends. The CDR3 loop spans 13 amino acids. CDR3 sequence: CASSSGQRYEAFF. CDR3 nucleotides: TGCGCCAGCAGCTCTGGACAGCGTTACGAAGCTTTCTTT.

CDR3 amino acids: CASSGGQGTAYEQYV. The CDR3 coding sequence is TGTGCCAGCTCGGGGGGACAGGGGACAGCCTACGAGCAGTACGTC. The chain links TRBV18 to TRBJ2-7; 10 bases fit TRBD1. Trimming cost V 6 bases and J 2 bases; bases outside gene matches: 7. Per the germline V gene, CDR1 is KGHSH and CDR2 is LQKENI. The CDR3 consists of 15 residues.

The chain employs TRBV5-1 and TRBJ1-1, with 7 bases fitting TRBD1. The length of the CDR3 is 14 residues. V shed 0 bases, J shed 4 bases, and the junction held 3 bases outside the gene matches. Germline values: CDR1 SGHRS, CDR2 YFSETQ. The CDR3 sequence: CASSLARGATEAFF. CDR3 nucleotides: TGCGCCAGCAGCTTGGCCAGGGGGGCCACTGAAGCTTTCTTT.

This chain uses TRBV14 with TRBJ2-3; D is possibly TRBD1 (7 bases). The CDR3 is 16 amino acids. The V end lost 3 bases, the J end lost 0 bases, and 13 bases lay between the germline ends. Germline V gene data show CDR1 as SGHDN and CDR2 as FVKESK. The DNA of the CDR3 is TGTGCCAGCAGCCACGTGACAGGGACTAGCACAGATACGCAGTATTTT. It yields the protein CASSHVTGTSTDTQYF.

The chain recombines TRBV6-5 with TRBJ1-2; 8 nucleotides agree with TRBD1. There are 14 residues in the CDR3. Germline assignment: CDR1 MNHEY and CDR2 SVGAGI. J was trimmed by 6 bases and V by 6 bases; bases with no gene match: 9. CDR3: CASRRNRGANGYTF. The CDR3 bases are TGTGCCAGCAGACGCAACAGGGGGGCGAATGGCTACACCTTC.

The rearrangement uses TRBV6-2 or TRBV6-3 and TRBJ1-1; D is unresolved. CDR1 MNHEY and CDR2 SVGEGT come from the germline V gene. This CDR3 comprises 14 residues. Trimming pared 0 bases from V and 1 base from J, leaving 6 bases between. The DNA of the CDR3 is TGTGCCAGCAGTTACTCGTCAGAGAACACTGAAGCTTTCTTT. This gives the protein CASSYSSENTEAFF.

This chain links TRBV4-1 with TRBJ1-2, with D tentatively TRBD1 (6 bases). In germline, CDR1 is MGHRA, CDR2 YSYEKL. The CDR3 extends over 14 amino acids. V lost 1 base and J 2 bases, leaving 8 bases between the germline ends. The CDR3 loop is CASSQGTENYGYTF. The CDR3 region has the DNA TGCGCCAGCAGCCAAGGGACAGAAAACTATGGCTACACCTTC.

The CDR3 loop reads CASSVEQLNTEAFF. CDR3 sequence (DNA): TGTGCCAGCAGTGTGGAACAGTTGAACACTGAAGCTTTCTTT. The rearrangement joins TRBV2 to TRBJ1-1; D call uncertain. CDR3 size: 14 residues. CDR1 is SNHLY and CDR2 is FYNNEI in the germline V gene. Trimming cost V 4 bases and J 0 bases, with 9 bases left between them.

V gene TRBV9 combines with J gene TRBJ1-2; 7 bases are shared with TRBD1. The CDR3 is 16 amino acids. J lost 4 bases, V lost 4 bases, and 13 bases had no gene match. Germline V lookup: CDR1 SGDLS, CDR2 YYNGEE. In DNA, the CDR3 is TGTGCCAGCAGCCCGACGGACAGGATCGCCGGCTATGGCTACACCTTC. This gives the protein CASSPTDRIAGYGYTF.

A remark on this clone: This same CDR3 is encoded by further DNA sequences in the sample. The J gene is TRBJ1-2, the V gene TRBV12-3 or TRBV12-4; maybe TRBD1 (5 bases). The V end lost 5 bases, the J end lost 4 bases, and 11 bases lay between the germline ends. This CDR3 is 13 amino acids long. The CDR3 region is CASSQTGGYGYTF. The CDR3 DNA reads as TGTGCCAGCAGTCAAACAGGTGGCTATGGCTACACCTTC.

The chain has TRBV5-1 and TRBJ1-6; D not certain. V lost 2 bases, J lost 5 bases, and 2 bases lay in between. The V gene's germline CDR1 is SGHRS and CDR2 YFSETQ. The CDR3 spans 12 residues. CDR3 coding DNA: TGCGCCAGCAGCTTTAATAATTCACCCCTCCACTTT. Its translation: CASSFNNSPLHF. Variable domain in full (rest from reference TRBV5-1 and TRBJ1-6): KAGVTQTPRYLIKTRGQQVTLSCSPISGHRSVSWYQQTPGQGLQFLFEYFSETQRNKGNFPGRFSGRQFSNSRSEMNVSTLELGDSALYLCASSFNNSPLHFGNGTRLTVT.

The CDR3 nucleotides read TGTGCCAGCAGTTACGGAGGGGGGGCGGGTTACAATGAGCAGTTCTTC. Encoded protein: CASSYGGGAGYNEQFF. The J gene is TRBJ2-1, the V gene TRBV6-5; D possibly corresponds to TRBD2 (7 bases). In germline, CDR1 is MNHEY, CDR2 SVGAGI. The V end lost 2 bases, the J end lost 4 bases, and 15 bases lay between the germline ends. CDR3 size: 16 residues.

CDR3 loop: CASSFTAGGGDTQYF. The DNA of the CDR3 is TGTGCCAGCAGCTTCACGGCGGGGGGAGGGGATACGCAGTATTTT. This sequence joins TRBV5-4 and TRBJ2-3; 8 bases agree with TRBD2. In germline, CDR1 is SGHNT, CDR2 YYREEE (reference sequence). This CDR3 contains 15 residues. V gave up 2 bases and J gave up 6 bases; unmatched junction bases: 8.

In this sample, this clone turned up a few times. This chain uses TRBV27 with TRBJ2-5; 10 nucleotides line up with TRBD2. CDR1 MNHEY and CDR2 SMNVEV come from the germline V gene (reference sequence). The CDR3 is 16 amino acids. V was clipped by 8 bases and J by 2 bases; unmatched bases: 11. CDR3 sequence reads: CASGYSGGKSQETQYF. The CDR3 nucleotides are TGTGCCAGCGGATATAGCGGGGGGAAATCGCAAGAGACCCAGTACTTC.

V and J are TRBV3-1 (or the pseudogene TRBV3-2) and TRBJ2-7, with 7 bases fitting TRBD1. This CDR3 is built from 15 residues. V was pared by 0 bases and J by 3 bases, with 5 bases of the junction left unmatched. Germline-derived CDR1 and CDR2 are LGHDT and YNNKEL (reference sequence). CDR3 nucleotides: TGTGCCAGCAGCCAAGATGAGGCAGGGGGCTACGAGCAGTACTTC. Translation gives CASSQDEAGGYEQYF.

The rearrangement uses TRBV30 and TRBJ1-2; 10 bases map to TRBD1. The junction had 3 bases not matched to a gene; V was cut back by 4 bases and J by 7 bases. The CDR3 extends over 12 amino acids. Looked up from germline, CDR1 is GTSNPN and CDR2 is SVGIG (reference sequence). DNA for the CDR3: TGTGCCTGGACGACAGGGGGCTCTGGCTACACCTTC. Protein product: CAWTTGGSGYTF.